This T cell receptor beta chain comes out of a study of T cells in women clearing cervical HPV infection. Overall study context: Women with histologically confirmed HPV16-related CIN3 or worse, 2 with invasive cancer, served as cases.

Looked up from germline, CDR1 is SGHRS and CDR2 is YFSETQ. The CDR3 has 16 residues. Clones were read by immunoSEQ multiplex PCR, and TCRdb kept only the in-frame ones, dropping some. The sample totals some 30,000 clones; its top ten clones hold 4.3%. Concerning this clone: Read data end 3 residues before the CDR3 end; the end is taken from the germline J gene.

This TCR was recovered from a woman between 18 and 70 years old with a cervical HPV16 infection that either progressed to CIN3+ or cleared (not recorded which). The sequenced material came from blood buffy coat. This chain joins TRBV5-1 and TRBJ2-5, with 14 bases that match TRBD2. The CDR3 spells CASSSGLAGGMNTQYF. The sequenced part of the CDR3 DNA is TGCGCCAGCAGCTCCGGACTAGCGGGAGGAATGAATACC.